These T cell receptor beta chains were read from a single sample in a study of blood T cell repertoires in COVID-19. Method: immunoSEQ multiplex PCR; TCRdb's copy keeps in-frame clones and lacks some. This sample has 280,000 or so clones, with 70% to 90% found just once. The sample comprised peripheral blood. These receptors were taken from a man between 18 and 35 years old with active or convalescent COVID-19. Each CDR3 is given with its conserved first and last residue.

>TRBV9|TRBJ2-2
CASSELWPGELFF
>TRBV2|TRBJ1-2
CASIFQGHGYTF
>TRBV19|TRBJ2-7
CASQGTSGSSYEQYF
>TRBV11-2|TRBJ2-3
CASSLAYRTDTQYF
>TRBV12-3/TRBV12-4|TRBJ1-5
CASSPTGKPQHF
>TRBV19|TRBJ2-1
CASSTPGDSYNEQFF
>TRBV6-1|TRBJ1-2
CASSEGRRYGYTF
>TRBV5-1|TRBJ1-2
CASSQQSTGPHGYTF
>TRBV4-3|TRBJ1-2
CASSHRGDGNYGYTF
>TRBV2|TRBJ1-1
CASSFGQGGTEAFF
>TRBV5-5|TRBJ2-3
CASSLDGSTDTQYF
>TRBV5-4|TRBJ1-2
CASWVGGQGGYTF
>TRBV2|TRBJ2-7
CASSDEGWRYEQYF
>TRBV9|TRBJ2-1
CASSAGGRLYNEQFF
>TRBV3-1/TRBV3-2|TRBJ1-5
CASSHGVDGWHQPQHF
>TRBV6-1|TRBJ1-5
CASSVLQGQGVGGYQPQHF